This TCR beta chain stems from a study of blood T cell repertoires in COVID-19. Study-wide context: COVID-19 samples from acute and convalescent phases originated in the United States, Italy and Spain. T cells, B-cell-depleted T cells, or PBMCs supplied cDNA or gDNA.

In the original processing: Estimates of nucleated cell counts were drawn from the amplification of reference gene primers. Some clones are missing from TCRdb's copy, which holds only in-frame ones; the method was immunoSEQ multiplex PCR. The DNA was the basis for D and trimming; V, J and clone size are from that table. The table lists about 54,000 clones, roughly four fifths of them singletons, with under 2% in the top ten. Germline CDR1 MNHEY, CDR2 SVGAGI. This CDR3 is built from 14 residues. V lost 6 bases, J lost 5 bases, and 8 bases stayed unmatched. The TCR sequence derives from an older woman with acute or convalescent COVID-19. What was sequenced was peripheral blood. The chain has TRBV6-5 and TRBJ2-5; 8 bases match TRBD1. CDR3 nucleotides: TGTGCCAGCAGAAAGGGACAGGCAGCGGAGACCCAGTACTTC. Translating gives CASRKGQAAETQYF.